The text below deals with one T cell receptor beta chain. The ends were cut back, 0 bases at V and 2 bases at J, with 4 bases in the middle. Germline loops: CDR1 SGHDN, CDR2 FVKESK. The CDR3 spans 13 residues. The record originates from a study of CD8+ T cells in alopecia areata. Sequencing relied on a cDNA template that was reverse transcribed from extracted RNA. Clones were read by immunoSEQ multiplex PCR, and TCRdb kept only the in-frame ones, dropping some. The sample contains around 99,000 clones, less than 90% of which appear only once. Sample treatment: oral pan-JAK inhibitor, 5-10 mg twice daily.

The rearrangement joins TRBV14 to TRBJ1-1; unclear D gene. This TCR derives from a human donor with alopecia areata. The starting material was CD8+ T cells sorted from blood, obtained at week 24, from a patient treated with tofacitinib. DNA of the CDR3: TGTGCCAGCAGCCAAGATCGTAACACTGAAGCTTTCTTT. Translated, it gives CASSQDRNTEAFF.